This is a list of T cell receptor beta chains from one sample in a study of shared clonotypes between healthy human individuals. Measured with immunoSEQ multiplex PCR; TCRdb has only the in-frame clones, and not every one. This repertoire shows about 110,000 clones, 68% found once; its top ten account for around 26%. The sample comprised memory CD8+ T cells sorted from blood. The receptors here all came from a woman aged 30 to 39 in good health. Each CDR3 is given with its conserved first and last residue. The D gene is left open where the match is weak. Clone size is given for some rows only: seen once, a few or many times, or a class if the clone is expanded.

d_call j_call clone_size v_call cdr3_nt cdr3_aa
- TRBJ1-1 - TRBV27 TGTGCCAGCAGCCGCGTGAGGGGGGACACTGAAGCTTTCTTT CASSRVRGDTEAFF
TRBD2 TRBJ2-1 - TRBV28 TGTGCCAGCAGTTCGACTCCCCGGACTAGCTTTGAGCAGTTCTTC CASSSTPRTSFEQFF
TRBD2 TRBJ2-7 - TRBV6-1 TGTGCCAGCAGTGAAGAGGGCGGGAGTACCTACGAGCAGTACTTC CASSEEGGSTYEQYF
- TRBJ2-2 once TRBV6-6 TGTGCCAGCAGTAGTAGTGACCCCTTGGCCGGGGAGCTGTTTTTT CASSSSDPLAGELFF
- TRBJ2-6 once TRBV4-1 TGCGCCAGCAGCCAAGAGCGCGGGGCGCGGGGGGCCAACGTCCTGACTTTC CASSQERGARGANVLTF
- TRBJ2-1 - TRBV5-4 TGTGCCAGCAGCGCCCAGAGGGGAGTTGAGCAGTTCTTC CASSAQRGVEQFF
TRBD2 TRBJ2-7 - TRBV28 TGTGCCAGCAGTCGGGGACTAGCGGGAGGGATCTACGAGCAGTACTTC CASSRGLAGGIYEQYF
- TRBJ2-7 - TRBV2 TGTGCCAGCAGTGATCGAGACAGTGTCTACGAGCAGTACTTC CASSDRDSVYEQYF
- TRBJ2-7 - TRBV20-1 TGCAGTGCCGAGGAAATTTACGAGCAGTACTTC CSAEEIYEQYF
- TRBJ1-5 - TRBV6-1 TGTGCCAGCAGTGACCAGGGGTGGCAGCCCCAGCATTTT CASSDQGWQPQHF
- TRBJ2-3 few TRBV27 TGTGCCAGCAGTTTATCGGTTAGCGGAGATACGCAGTATTTT CASSLSVSGDTQYF